This TCR beta chain was captured by sequencing in a study of blood T cell repertoires in COVID-19. The germline V gene has CDR1 SNHLY and CDR2 FYNNEI. CDR3 length equals 15 residues. Trimming took 6 bases from V and 3 from J, leaving 14 bases between them. Clones were read by immunoSEQ multiplex PCR, and TCRdb kept only the in-frame ones, dropping some. The data show about 280,000 clones, roughly 85% seen once. The chain recombines TRBV2 with TRBJ2-2; D might be TRBD1 (6 bases). The material sequenced was PBMCs or T cells enriched from blood (not recorded which). This clonotype was sampled from a woman in her fifties or sixties who had recovered from COVID-19. Here the CDR3 reads CASRTDRFYTGELFF. The CDR3 nucleotides are TGTGCCAGCAGGACCGACAGGTTCTACACCGGGGAGCTGTTTTTT.